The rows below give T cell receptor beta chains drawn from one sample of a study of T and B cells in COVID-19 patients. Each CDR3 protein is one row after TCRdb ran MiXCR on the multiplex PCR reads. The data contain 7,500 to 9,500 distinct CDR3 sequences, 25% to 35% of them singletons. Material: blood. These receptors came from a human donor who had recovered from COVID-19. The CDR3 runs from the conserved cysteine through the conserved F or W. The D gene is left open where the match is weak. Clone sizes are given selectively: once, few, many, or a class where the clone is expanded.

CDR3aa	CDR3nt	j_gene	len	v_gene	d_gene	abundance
CAISEGGGNTDTQYF	TGTGCCATCAGTGAAGGCGGGGGAAACACAGATACGCAGTATTTT	TRBJ2-3	15	TRBV10-3	TRBD2	many
CASSRLGGLLGDEQFF	TGTGCCAGCTCCCGGTTGGGGGGGCTTCTCGGCGATGAGCAGTTCTTC	TRBJ2-1	16	TRBV18	-	medium-sized
CASSNSEGQPGDEQFF	TGTGCCAGCAGCAACAGCGAGGGACAGCCGGGGGATGAGCAGTTCTTC	TRBJ2-1	16	TRBV12-3/TRBV12-4	-	many
CASSTSPGTENNEQFF	TGTGCCAGCAGCACCTCCCCCGGGACGGAGAACAATGAGCAGTTCTTC	TRBJ2-1	16	TRBV4-2	-	few
CASSDSQQTSYNEQFF	TGTGCCAGCAGTGACTCGCAACAGACCTCCTACAATGAGCAGTTCTTC	TRBJ2-1	16	TRBV6-4	-	medium-sized
CASSAQDRGREKLFF	TGTGCCAGCAGCGCTCAGGACAGGGGAAGAGAAAAACTGTTTTTT	TRBJ1-4	15	TRBV4-2	TRBD1	-
CASSYGTEYQPQHF	TGTGCCAGCAGTTACGGGACAGAGTATCAGCCCCAGCATTTT	TRBJ1-5	14	TRBV6-2/TRBV6-3	TRBD1	-
CASSSQGAGANVLTF	TGTGCCAGCAGTTCACAGGGGGCTGGGGCCAACGTCCTGACTTTC	TRBJ2-6	15	TRBV12-3/TRBV12-4	TRBD1	few
CASSGAGGTDTQYF	TGTGCCAGCAGTGGAGCAGGGGGCACAGATACGCAGTATTTT	TRBJ2-3	14	TRBV6-4	-	medium-sized
CASSQAPSGGAGETQYF	TGTGCCAGCAGCCAAGCCCCTAGCGGGGGGGCCGGGGAGACCCAGTACTTC	TRBJ2-5	17	TRBV4-2	TRBD2	few
CASSLGGGISYNSPLHF	TGTGCCAGCAGCCTAGGGGGGGGGATCTCCTATAATTCACCCCTCCACTTT	TRBJ1-6	17	TRBV12-3/TRBV12-4	-	-
CASSLDGGYTF	TGTGCCAGCAGCCTTGACGGCGGCTACACCTTC	TRBJ1-2	11	TRBV7-9	-	-
CSASSGNNQPQHF	TGCAGTGCTAGTTCCGGGAACAATCAGCCCCAGCATTTT	TRBJ1-5	13	TRBV20-1	-	-
CASSFNRGGLFF	TGTGCCAGCAGTTTCAACAGGGGCGGGCTGTTTTTT	TRBJ1-4	12	TRBV12-3/TRBV12-4	TRBD1	medium-sized
CAITTGGEDTQYF	TGTGCCATCACGACAGGGGGCGAAGATACGCAGTATTTT	TRBJ2-3	13	TRBV10-3	TRBD1	medium-sized
CASSPRTSGDNEQFF	TGTGCCAGCTCCCCTAGGACTAGCGGGGACAATGAGCAGTTCTTC	TRBJ2-1	15	TRBV18	TRBD2	medium-sized
CASSYSDGLGEQYF	TGTGCCAGCAGTTACTCCGACGGCCTGGGGGAGCAGTACTTC	TRBJ2-7	14	TRBV6-1	-	-
CSGYGGNTGELFF	TGCAGCGGTTACGGGGGGAACACCGGGGAGCTGTTTTTT	TRBJ2-2	13	TRBV29-1	-	-
CASSLGGGTRKDTQYF	TGTGCCAGCAGCTTGGGGGGAGGGACTAGAAAAGATACGCAGTATTTT	TRBJ2-3	16	TRBV13	TRBD2	medium-sized
CASSLDGRSSTDTQYF	TGCGCCAGCAGCTTGGACGGAAGATCTAGCACAGATACGCAGTATTTT	TRBJ2-3	16	TRBV5-1	-	-
CAWSSREGYSGNTIYF	TGTGCCTGGAGTAGTAGGGAGGGGTACTCTGGAAACACCATATATTTT	TRBJ1-3	16	TRBV30	-	medium-sized
CASSLQGGNTGELFF	TGTGCCAGCAGCTTACAGGGGGGGAACACCGGGGAGCTGTTTTTT	TRBJ2-2	15	TRBV11-1	-	-
CASRQAGTRGLYGYTF	TGTGCCAGCAGACAAGCCGGGACACGGGGACTCTATGGCTACACCTTC	TRBJ1-2	16	TRBV27	-	few
CASSERGGTGELFF	TGTGCCAGCAGTGAAAGGGGGGGTACCGGGGAGCTGTTTTTT	TRBJ2-2	14	TRBV2	-	-
CAWSVGGDAYEQYF	TGTGCCTGGAGTGTAGGGGGGGACGCCTACGAGCAGTACTTC	TRBJ2-7	14	TRBV30	-	-
CASSQGTANSPLHF	TGTGCCAGCAGCCAAGGGACAGCTAATTCACCCCTCCACTTT	TRBJ1-6	14	TRBV11-1	TRBD1	-
CASSSGNAAGYTF	TGTGCCAGCAGTTCAGGGAACGCGGCCGGCTACACCTTC	TRBJ1-2	13	TRBV27	-	few
CASSQALDRGSQPQHF	TGTGCCAGCAGTCAAGCCCTCGACAGGGGGTCTCAGCCCCAGCATTTT	TRBJ1-5	16	TRBV12-3/TRBV12-4	TRBD1	-
CASSTLWGPNEQFF	TGTGCCAGCAGTACGCTGTGGGGGCCTAATGAGCAGTTCTTC	TRBJ2-1	14	TRBV6-2/TRBV6-3	-	medium-sized
CASKGWSGGNEQFF	TGTGCCAGCAAAGGATGGAGCGGGGGAAATGAGCAGTTCTTC	TRBJ2-1	14	TRBV6-1	TRBD2	once
CASSLEATGFAHSPLHF	TGTGCCAGCAGCTTAGAGGCCACCGGGTTCGCTCATTCACCCCTCCACTTT	TRBJ1-6	17	TRBV7-6	-	-
CASIWGQGGTGELFF	TGTGCCAGCATCTGGGGGCAGGGCGGCACCGGGGAGCTGTTTTTT	TRBJ2-2	15	TRBV6-1	-	few
CASSLSLAGGRETQYF	TGTGCCAGCAGCCTTAGTCTAGCGGGGGGGCGGGAGACCCAGTACTTC	TRBJ2-5	16	TRBV5-1	TRBD2	-
CATSIGTGYSNQPQHF	TGTGCCACCAGCATAGGGACGGGGTATAGCAATCAGCCCCAGCATTTT	TRBJ1-5	16	TRBV15	-	medium-sized